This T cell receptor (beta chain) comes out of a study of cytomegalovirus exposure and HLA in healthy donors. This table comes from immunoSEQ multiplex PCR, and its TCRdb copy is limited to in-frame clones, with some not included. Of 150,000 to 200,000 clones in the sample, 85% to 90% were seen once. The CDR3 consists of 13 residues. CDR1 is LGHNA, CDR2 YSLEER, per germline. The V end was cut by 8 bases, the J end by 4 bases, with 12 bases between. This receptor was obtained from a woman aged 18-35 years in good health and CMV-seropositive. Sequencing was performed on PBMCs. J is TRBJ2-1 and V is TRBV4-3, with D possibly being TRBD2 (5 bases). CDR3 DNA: TGCGCCAGCTCTGCTGAGGGTTACAATGAGCAGTTCTTC. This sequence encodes CASSAEGYNEQFF.